A single count supports the clone carrying this T cell receptor beta chain. The V and J ends lost 3 bases and 1 base respectively, with 14 bases between them. Germline CDR1 and CDR2: SGHRS and YFSETQ. CDR3 length: 16 amino acids. This sample was taken from a study of shared clonotypes between healthy human individuals. Clones were sequenced by immunoSEQ multiplex PCR, and TCRdb holds only the in-frame ones, with some missing. Of approximately 320,000 clones listed, 74% are singletons. Sequenced: memory CD4+ T cells sorted from blood. The subset: CD45RA-negative fraction. The receptor was derived from a man in his thirties or forties in good health. The chain is built from TRBV5-1 and TRBJ2-1, with TRBD2 as a possible D gene (6 bases). The CDR3 loop is CASSWDGSYSYNEQFF. In nucleotides, the CDR3 is TGCGCCAGCAGCTGGGACGGGAGTTATTCCTACAATGAGCAGTTCTTC.